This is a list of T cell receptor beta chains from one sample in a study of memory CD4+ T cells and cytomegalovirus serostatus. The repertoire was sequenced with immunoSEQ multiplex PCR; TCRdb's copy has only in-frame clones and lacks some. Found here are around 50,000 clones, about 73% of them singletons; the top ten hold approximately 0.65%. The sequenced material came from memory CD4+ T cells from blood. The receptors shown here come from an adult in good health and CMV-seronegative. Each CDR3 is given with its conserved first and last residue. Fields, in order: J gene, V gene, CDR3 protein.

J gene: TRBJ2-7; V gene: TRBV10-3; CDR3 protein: CAISGLPGTTLSNEQYF
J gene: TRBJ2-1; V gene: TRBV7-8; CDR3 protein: CASILLRVARGGNEQFF
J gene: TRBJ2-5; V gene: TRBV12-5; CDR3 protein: CASGLDRQGAETQYF
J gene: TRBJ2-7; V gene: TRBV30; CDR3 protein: CAWGTGGYEQYF
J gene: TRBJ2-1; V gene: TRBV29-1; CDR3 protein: CSLRTSGRVDEQFF
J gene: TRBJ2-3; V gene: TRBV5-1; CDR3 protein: CASAGGGGTDTQYF
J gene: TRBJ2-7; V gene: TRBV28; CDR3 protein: CASTPSGPYEQYF
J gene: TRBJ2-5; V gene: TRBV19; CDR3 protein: CASSTYATSEQETQYF
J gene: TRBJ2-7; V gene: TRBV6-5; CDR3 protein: CASSPRLGDSYEQYF
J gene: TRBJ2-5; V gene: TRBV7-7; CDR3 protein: CASSHEFLGGTQYF
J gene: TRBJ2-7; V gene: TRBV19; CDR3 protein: CASRGQGFSEQYF
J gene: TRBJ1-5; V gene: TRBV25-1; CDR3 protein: CASSATGTPNQPQHF
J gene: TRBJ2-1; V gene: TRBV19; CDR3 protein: CASSPGLAGPPLHEQFF
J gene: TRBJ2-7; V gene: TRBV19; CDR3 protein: CASSIRPGATYEQYF
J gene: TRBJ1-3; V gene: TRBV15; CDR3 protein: CATSTAGGQGGNTIYF
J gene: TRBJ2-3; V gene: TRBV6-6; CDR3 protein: CASSSGSSSTDTQYF
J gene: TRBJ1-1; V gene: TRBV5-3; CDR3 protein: CARSLPRRGPNTEAFF
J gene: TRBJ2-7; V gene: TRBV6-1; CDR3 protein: CASSKGQTKNYEQYF
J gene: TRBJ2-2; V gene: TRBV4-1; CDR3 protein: CASSHPEKKPGELFF
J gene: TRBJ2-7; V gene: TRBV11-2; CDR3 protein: CASSFATGTGGNEQYF
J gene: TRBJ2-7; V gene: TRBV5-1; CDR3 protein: CASSPAGEYEQYF
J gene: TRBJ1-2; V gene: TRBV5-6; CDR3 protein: CASSGQAGRYGYTF
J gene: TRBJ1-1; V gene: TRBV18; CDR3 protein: CASSGQGSTEAFF
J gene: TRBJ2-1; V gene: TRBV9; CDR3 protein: CASSVTGKGDNEQFF
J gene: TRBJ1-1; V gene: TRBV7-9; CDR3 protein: CASILGGGGNTEAFF
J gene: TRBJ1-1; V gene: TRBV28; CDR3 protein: CASSRLGQAFF
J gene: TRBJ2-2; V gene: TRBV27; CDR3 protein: CASSLFWTGGTGELFF
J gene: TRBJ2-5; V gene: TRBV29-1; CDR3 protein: CSVEEGIGETQYF
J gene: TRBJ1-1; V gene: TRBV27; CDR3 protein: CASSPRIQANTEAFF
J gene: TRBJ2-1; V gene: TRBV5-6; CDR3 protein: CASSLAVHNEQFF
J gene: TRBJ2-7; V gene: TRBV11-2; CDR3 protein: CASSAFTGDPYEQYF
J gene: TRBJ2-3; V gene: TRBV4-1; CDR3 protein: CASSQEYLGEGHAQYF
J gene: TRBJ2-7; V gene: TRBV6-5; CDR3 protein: CASRKTGGYEQYF
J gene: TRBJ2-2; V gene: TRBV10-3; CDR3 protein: CAIRGTGGGGELFF
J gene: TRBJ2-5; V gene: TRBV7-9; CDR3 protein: CASSLPQRTSGLQETQYF
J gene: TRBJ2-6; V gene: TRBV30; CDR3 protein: CAWKGEANSGANVLTF
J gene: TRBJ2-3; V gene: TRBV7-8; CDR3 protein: CASSLPWALAGGPDLTDTQYF
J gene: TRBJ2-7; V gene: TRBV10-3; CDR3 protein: CAIKGGLAGGRLKDEQYF
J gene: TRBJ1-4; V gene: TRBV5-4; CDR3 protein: CASSQGTGREKLFF
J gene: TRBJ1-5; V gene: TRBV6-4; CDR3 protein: CASSDIEESNQPQHF